This TCR delta chain comes out of a study of human gamma delta and Vdelta1 T cells. Regarding the study as a whole: Acute myeloid leukemia was reportedly broadly targeted by polyclonal Delta One T cells.

This CDR3 region has 19 residues. The germline V gene has CDR1 TSWWSYY and CDR2 QGS. Trimming removed 6 bases from V and 0 bases from J; junction bases left unmatched: 17. The sample holds a few counts of this clone. Its antigen is not identified. TCRdb called clones anew from the PCR reads with CATT. The sample lists around 13,000 delta-chain clones; over 40% were seen once. Sequenced material: Vdelta1 gamma-delta T cells from blood grown in culture (DOT cells). The receptor was derived from a human donor in good health. The rearrangement joins TRDV1 to TRDJ1; 9 positions agree with TRDD3. CDR3 coding DNA: TGTGCTCTTGGTTACCCTTCCCCTACTGGGGGACAGTACACCGATAAACTCATCTTT. This codes for CALGYPSPTGGQYTDKLIF.